This is a list of T cell receptor beta chains from one sample in a study of human T cells and chemical hapten exposure. Each CDR3 protein gets one entry after TCRdb re-called the RACE reads with MiXCR. The table lists approximately 86,000 distinct CDR3 sequences, about a tenth of them singletons. Sequencing was performed on whole blood, taken in connection with sensitization to the hapten diphenylcyclopropenone (DPC). The receptors originated from a woman in her 30s with alopecia areata. Some clones in this sample may be carry-over from other donors' samples. The CDR3 runs from the conserved cysteine through the conserved F or W. The order of the fields is V gene, D gene, J gene, clone size, CDR3 DNA, CDR3 protein. The D gene is left open where the match is weak. Not every row has a clone size; where given, it reads once, few, many or a size class.

V gene: TRBV30; D gene: NA; J gene: TRBJ1-1; clone size: NA; CDR3 DNA: TGTGCCTGGAGTTCTGGCACCATAGAAGCTTTCTTT; CDR3 protein: CAWSSGTIEAFF
V gene: TRBV10-3; D gene: NA; J gene: TRBJ2-7; clone size: NA; CDR3 DNA: TGTGCCATCAGGGCCGGGACTGGACCATACGAGCAGTACTTC; CDR3 protein: CAIRAGTGPYEQYF
V gene: TRBV6-1; D gene: NA; J gene: TRBJ2-2; clone size: many; CDR3 DNA: TGTGCCAGCAGTGAACTGCCAGGGGTCACCGGGGAGCTGTTTTTT; CDR3 protein: CASSELPGVTGELFF
V gene: TRBV30; D gene: NA; J gene: TRBJ1-3; clone size: many; CDR3 DNA: TGTGCCTGGAGTACCGGACCGGCCTCTGGAAACACCATATATTTT; CDR3 protein: CAWSTGPASGNTIYF
V gene: TRBV4-3; D gene: TRBD2; J gene: TRBJ2-7; clone size: many; CDR3 DNA: TGCGCCAGCAGCCAACTCGGGACTAGCGGGAGGCTCTACTTC; CDR3 protein: CASSQLGTSGRLYF
V gene: TRBV20-1; D gene: NA; J gene: TRBJ2-5; clone size: few; CDR3 DNA: TGCAGTGTGGGGGATCCCGGAGAGACCCAGTACTTC; CDR3 protein: CSVGDPGETQYF
V gene: TRBV28; D gene: NA; J gene: TRBJ2-2; clone size: many; CDR3 DNA: TGTGCCAGCACCCCTAAGGGGTGGGACTCGGGGGACTCCTTTCATCCCGGGGAGCTGTTTTTT; CDR3 protein: CASTPKGWDSGDSFHPGELFF
V gene: TRBV3-1; D gene: NA; J gene: TRBJ2-7; clone size: NA; CDR3 DNA: TGTGCCAGCAGCCCCACCACCGGGGGTCCATCCGAGCAGTACTTC; CDR3 protein: CASSPTTGGPSEQYF
V gene: TRBV20-1; D gene: NA; J gene: TRBJ1-2; clone size: many; CDR3 DNA: TGCAGTGCTAGGGACAGTACTTATGGCTACACCTTC; CDR3 protein: CSARDSTYGYTF
V gene: TRBV19; D gene: NA; J gene: TRBJ2-7; clone size: few; CDR3 DNA: TGTGCCAGTAGTATAGGGTCAGCACCCTCCTACGAGCAGTACTTC; CDR3 protein: CASSIGSAPSYEQYF
V gene: TRBV20-1; D gene: NA; J gene: TRBJ2-1; clone size: few; CDR3 DNA: TGCAGTGCTATTCCGGGGCTAGCGCAATACAATGAGCAGTTCTTC; CDR3 protein: CSAIPGLAQYNEQFF
V gene: TRBV18; D gene: NA; J gene: TRBJ2-6; clone size: few; CDR3 DNA: TGTGCCAGCTCACGTTCAGGCGACCTCTCTGGGGCCAACGTCCTGACTTTC; CDR3 protein: CASSRSGDLSGANVLTF
V gene: TRBV20-1; D gene: TRBD1; J gene: TRBJ1-2; clone size: NA; CDR3 DNA: TGCAGTGCTAGAGGGGGACAGGCCTATGGCTACACCTTC; CDR3 protein: CSARGGQAYGYTF
V gene: TRBV12-3/TRBV12-4; D gene: NA; J gene: TRBJ2-3; clone size: NA; CDR3 DNA: TGTGCCACCACCACCTCCCCTGTTCCTAGCACAGATACGCAGTATTTT; CDR3 protein: CATTTSPVPSTDTQYF
V gene: TRBV5-4; D gene: NA; J gene: TRBJ1-1; clone size: many; CDR3 DNA: TGTGCCAGCAGCTTGGATTCGCTGGCGGTGAACACTGAAGCTTTCTTT; CDR3 protein: CASSLDSLAVNTEAFF
V gene: TRBV7-6; D gene: NA; J gene: TRBJ2-2; clone size: few; CDR3 DNA: TGTGCCAGCAGCCCCCGGGACATCTACGGGGAGCTGTTTTTT; CDR3 protein: CASSPRDIYGELFF
V gene: TRBV28; D gene: NA; J gene: TRBJ1-6; clone size: few; CDR3 DNA: TGTGCCAGCAGTTTGGTGGCAGCAAGTAATTCACCCCTCCACTTT; CDR3 protein: CASSLVAASNSPLHF
V gene: TRBV6-6; D gene: NA; J gene: TRBJ1-6; clone size: NA; CDR3 DNA: TGTGCCAGCAGTTACGTGAATTCACCCCTCCACTTT; CDR3 protein: CASSYVNSPLHF
V gene: TRBV29-1; D gene: NA; J gene: TRBJ2-2; clone size: NA; CDR3 DNA: TGCAGCGGTCTAGCGACCGGGGAGCTGTTTTTT; CDR3 protein: CSGLATGELFF
V gene: TRBV7-2; D gene: TRBD2; J gene: TRBJ2-2; clone size: NA; CDR3 DNA: TGTGCCAGCAGCTTAGGGCTAGCGGGACCGAACACCGGGGAGCTGTTTTTT; CDR3 protein: CASSLGLAGPNTGELFF
V gene: TRBV10-3; D gene: NA; J gene: TRBJ2-7; clone size: once; CDR3 DNA: TGTGCCATCAGTGAGTCGCCAGGGGCGGCCGAGCAGTACTTC; CDR3 protein: CAISESPGAAEQYF
V gene: TRBV20-1; D gene: NA; J gene: TRBJ1-2; clone size: NA; CDR3 DNA: TGCAGTGCTAGAGATCCGATTTATGGCTACACCTTC; CDR3 protein: CSARDPIYGYTF
V gene: TRBV5-5; D gene: NA; J gene: TRBJ2-1; clone size: few; CDR3 DNA: TGTGCCAGCAGCACACTAGCCTTATCCTACAATGAGCAGTTCTTC; CDR3 protein: CASSTLALSYNEQFF
V gene: TRBV10-3; D gene: NA; J gene: TRBJ1-5; clone size: many; CDR3 DNA: TGTGCCATCAGTGAGTCGAAAAATCAGCCCCAGCATTTT; CDR3 protein: CAISESKNQPQHF
V gene: TRBV30; D gene: NA; J gene: TRBJ1-4; clone size: many; CDR3 DNA: TGTGCCTGCAGACATCCGGGACGGCCACCCAGGGTCGCTGAAAAACTGTTTTTT; CDR3 protein: CACRHPGRPPRVAEKLFF
V gene: TRBV9; D gene: TRBD2; J gene: TRBJ2-5; clone size: NA; CDR3 DNA: TGTGCCAGCAGCGTAGCTAGCGGGAGTCTTGAGACCCAGTACTTC; CDR3 protein: CASSVASGSLETQYF
V gene: TRBV5-1; D gene: NA; J gene: TRBJ2-3; clone size: few; CDR3 DNA: TGCGCCAGCAGCTTCGACGGAAGCACAGATACGCAGTATTTT; CDR3 protein: CASSFDGSTDTQYF
V gene: TRBV29-1; D gene: TRBD2; J gene: TRBJ2-3; clone size: many; CDR3 DNA: TGCGGGGGGGGACTCACAGATACGCAGTATTTT; CDR3 protein: CGGGLTDTQYF
V gene: TRBV20-1; D gene: TRBD2; J gene: TRBJ2-7; clone size: few; CDR3 DNA: TGCAGCCTGCTGCAGCGGGAGTCTTACGAGCAGTACTTC; CDR3 protein: CSLLQRESYEQYF
V gene: TRBV6-5; D gene: TRBD2; J gene: TRBJ2-1; clone size: few; CDR3 DNA: TGTGCCAGCAGCCTCAGAGCGAGCGGGAGCAGTGAGCAGTTCTTC; CDR3 protein: CASSLRASGSSEQFF
V gene: TRBV6-5; D gene: NA; J gene: TRBJ2-1; clone size: NA; CDR3 DNA: TGTGCCAGCAGTTACTCAGTTGGGGTTTACAATGAGCAGTTCTTC; CDR3 protein: CASSYSVGVYNEQFF
V gene: TRBV5-1; D gene: NA; J gene: TRBJ2-3; clone size: NA; CDR3 DNA: TGCGCCAGCAGCTTGGGCCAGGGCCTCAGCACAGATACGCAGTATTTT; CDR3 protein: CASSLGQGLSTDTQYF
V gene: TRBV20-1; D gene: NA; J gene: TRBJ2-3; clone size: NA; CDR3 DNA: TGCAGTGCTAGTCGGCAGGGCACAGATACGCAGTATTTT; CDR3 protein: CSASRQGTDTQYF
V gene: TRBV24-1; D gene: NA; J gene: TRBJ2-5; clone size: NA; CDR3 DNA: TGTGCCACCAGCCGCCCTGGTCAAGAGACCCAGTACTTC; CDR3 protein: CATSRPGQETQYF
V gene: TRBV3-1; D gene: TRBD1; J gene: TRBJ1-3; clone size: many; CDR3 DNA: TGTGCCAGCAGCCAACGGGACAGGGCCGGAAACACCATATATTTT; CDR3 protein: CASSQRDRAGNTIYF
V gene: TRBV7-9; D gene: NA; J gene: TRBJ1-1; clone size: few; CDR3 DNA: TGTGTCAGCAGCTCCGAGCTTGCGGGCACTGAAGCTTTCTTT; CDR3 protein: CVSSSELAGTEAFF
V gene: TRBV12-3/TRBV12-4; D gene: NA; J gene: TRBJ1-2; clone size: NA; CDR3 DNA: TGTGCCAGCACTCCCCACAGGGTCTCTGGCTACACCTTC; CDR3 protein: CASTPHRVSGYTF
V gene: TRBV4-3; D gene: TRBD2; J gene: TRBJ2-7; clone size: many; CDR3 DNA: TGCGCCAGCAGCCAAGGAGCGGGGGGAGACTACGAGCAGTACTTC; CDR3 protein: CASSQGAGGDYEQYF
V gene: TRBV5-1; D gene: NA; J gene: TRBJ1-4; clone size: NA; CDR3 DNA: TGCGCCAGCAGCTTGGGGCAGGTCGATGAAAAACTGTTTTTT; CDR3 protein: CASSLGQVDEKLFF
V gene: TRBV11-2; D gene: NA; J gene: TRBJ1-3; clone size: many; CDR3 DNA: TGTGCCAGCAGCTTAGAGGTCAGCTCTGGAAACACCATATATTTT; CDR3 protein: CASSLEVSSGNTIYF
V gene: TRBV29-1; D gene: NA; J gene: TRBJ1-1; clone size: NA; CDR3 DNA: TGCAGCGTTGAAGGAATTCATGAAGCTTTCTTT; CDR3 protein: CSVEGIHEAFF
V gene: TRBV4-1; D gene: NA; J gene: TRBJ2-3; clone size: few; CDR3 DNA: TGCGCCAGCAGCCAAGAGGGAGATACGCAGTATTTT; CDR3 protein: CASSQEGDTQYF
V gene: TRBV7-8; D gene: TRBD1; J gene: TRBJ1-5; clone size: medium-sized; CDR3 DNA: TGTGCCAGCAGCCGGGACAGGGGGGCGAGCCAGCCCCAGCATTTT; CDR3 protein: CASSRDRGASQPQHF